Listed here are 11 T cell receptor beta chains from one sample, sequenced in a study of T cells in narcolepsy. Clones were read by immunoSEQ multiplex PCR, and TCRdb kept only the in-frame ones, dropping some. This sample has about 10,000 clones, with about three quarters found just once. Material: CD45RA- memory CD8+ T cells from PBMCs. These receptors came from a human donor with narcolepsy.

The chain couples TRBV6-6 to TRBJ2-3; 11 bases agree with TRBD2. J lost 4 bases, V lost 2 bases, and 2 bases had no gene match. The CDR3 spans 15 residues. Germline loops: CDR1 MNHNY, CDR2 SVGAGI (reference sequence). In nucleotides, the CDR3 is TGTGCCAGCAGTTACACTAGCGGGAGAGCAGATACGCAGTATTTT. Translated: CASSYTSGRADTQYF.

This sequence joins TRBV6-6 and TRBJ2-3; 10 bases agree with TRBD2. This CDR3 comprises 15 residues. Germline V gives CDR1 MNHNY, CDR2 SVGAGI (reference sequence). V gave up 5 bases and J gave up 14 bases; unmatched junction bases: 16. The chain's CDR3 is CASSQTSGYPGVSYF. The CDR3, as DNA: TGTGCCAGCAGTCAGACTAGCGGGTACCCTGGGGTTTCGTATTTT.

This clone has a handful of counts. Other DNA sequences in the same sample also yield this CDR3. V and J are TRBV27 and TRBJ2-3; 16 positions match TRBD2. Germline lookup yields CDR1 MNHEY and CDR2 SMNVEV (reference sequence). This CDR3 has 17 amino acids. With V trimmed by 5 bases and J by 3 bases, 5 bases remained unmatched. The chain's CDR3 is CASSPGTSGRGTDTQYF. Written as DNA, the CDR3 is TGTGCCAGCAGTCCCGGGACTAGCGGGAGGGGTACAGATACGCAGTATTTT.

This chain joins TRBV30 and TRBJ1-4; D possibly corresponds to TRBD1 (6 bases). Germline assignment: CDR1 GTSNPN and CDR2 SVGIG (reference sequence). The CDR3 spans 16 residues. V lost 0 bases and J lost 8, with 19 bases in between. The CDR3 is CAWSVLVGRGNEKLFF. The CDR3 bases are TGTGCCTGGAGTGTACTCGTCGGCAGGGGCAACGAAAAACTGTTTTTT.

J is TRBJ1-1 and V is TRBV19; D ambiguous. This CDR3 has 13 residues. With 5 bases removed from V and 5 bases from J, the gap between germline ends came to 12 bases. CDR1 and CDR2 from the germline V gene are LNHDA and SQIVND (reference sequence). The DNA for the CDR3 is TGTGCCAGTAGTGCCCACCTGAGAACTGAAGCTTTCTTT. It specifies CASSAHLRTEAFF.

The genes are TRBV9 and TRBJ2-1, with D hard to call. Germline lookup yields CDR1 SGDLS and CDR2 YYNGEE. V lost 5 bases to trimming and J lost 11 bases, with 17 bases between them. The CDR3 consists of 13 residues. Here the CDR3 DNA reads TGTGCCAGCAGGAAAAGTTACGGGTCCAAGCAGTTCTTC. Residues: CASRKSYGSKQFF.

The gene calls are TRBV7-3 and TRBJ2-3; D is uncertain. Germline V gene data show CDR1 as SGHTA and CDR2 as FQGTGA. V was pared by 5 bases and J by 0 bases, with 6 bases between. The CDR3 loop spans 13 amino acids. The CDR3 region is CASSPQSTDTQYF. CDR3 DNA: TGTGCCAGCAGCCCACAAAGCACAGATACGCAGTATTTT.

The rearrangement uses TRBV7-3 and TRBJ2-1; 9 nucleotides match TRBD2. Germline values: CDR1 SGHTA, CDR2 FQGTGA. This CDR3 is 15 amino acids long. Trimming at V came to 4 bases and at J to 3 bases, leaving 4 bases not matched to a gene. The CDR3 sequence: CASSSSGGHYNEQFF. CDR3 in DNA: TGTGCCAGCAGCTCAAGCGGGGGGCACTACAATGAGCAGTTCTTC.

This chain uses TRBV6-1 with TRBJ2-5; TRBD2 matches 7 bases. The DNA matches TRBJ2-7 better at its end, which makes the J call doubtful. Germline V gene lookup returns CDR1 MNHNS and CDR2 SASEGT. The CDR3 totals 16 residues. The CDR3 here is CASSEASLAWNYEQYF. The CDR3 DNA is TGTGCCAGCAGTGAAGCTTCACTAGCGTGGAACTACGAGCAGTACTTC.

This clone was counted between two and nine times. The chain joins TRBV7-6 to TRBJ1-1; 11 nucleotides align to TRBD1. The CDR3 is 15 residues long. The V and J ends lost 5 bases and 4 bases, in that order; junction bases with no gene match: 6. CDR1 is SGHVS, CDR2 FNYEAQ, per germline. The CDR3 protein is CASSPGQGGVTEAFF. The CDR3 bases are TGTGCCAGCAGCCCGGGACAGGGGGGCGTCACTGAAGCTTTCTTT.

The J gene is TRBJ2-5, the V gene TRBV15; the D is unclear. Trimming pared 3 bases from V and 5 bases from J, leaving 10 bases between. CDR1 LNHNV and CDR2 YYDKDF come from the germline V gene (reference sequence). The CDR3 runs 13 residues. The CDR3 sequence: CATSRTVGETQYF. The CDR3 DNA reads TGTGCCACCAGCAGGACTGTAGGGGAGACCCAGTACTTC.